The 2 T cell receptor beta chains listed next were all sequenced from one sample in a study of shared clonotypes between healthy human individuals. This table comes from immunoSEQ multiplex PCR, and its TCRdb copy is limited to in-frame clones, with some not included. The sample includes about 230,000 clones, 60% to 70% of them seen just once. The sequencing input was memory CD4+ T cells sorted from blood. The sample's subset: CD45RA-negative fraction. The receptor source for this set is a man in his thirties or forties in good health.

The chain has TRBV4-2 and TRBJ1-4; D is perhaps TRBD1 (5 bases). Germline CDR1 and CDR2: LGHNA and YNFKEQ. Trimming took 8 bases from V and 3 from J, leaving 10 bases between them. The CDR3 spans 13 residues. The CDR3 nucleotides are TGTGCCAGCCAGAAGGGACCTAATGAAAAACTGTTTTTT. Amino acids: CASQKGPNEKLFF.

The chain couples TRBV28 to TRBJ1-1; unclear D gene. The V gene lost 7 bases and the J gene lost 1 base, with 10 bases spanning the gap. There are 13 residues in the CDR3. From germline, CDR1 is MDHEN and CDR2 SYDVKM. The CDR3 sequence: CASKDWGNTEAFF. The CDR3 coding sequence is TGTGCCAGCAAGGATTGGGGGAACACTGAAGCTTTCTTT. The full variable domain, its missing parts supplied by reference TRBV28 and TRBJ1-1, is DVKVTQSSRYLVKRTGEKVFLECVQDMDHENMFWYRQDPGLGLRLIYFSYDVKMKEKGDIPEGYSVSREKKERFSLILESASTNQTSMYLCASKDWGNTEAFFGQGTRLTVV.